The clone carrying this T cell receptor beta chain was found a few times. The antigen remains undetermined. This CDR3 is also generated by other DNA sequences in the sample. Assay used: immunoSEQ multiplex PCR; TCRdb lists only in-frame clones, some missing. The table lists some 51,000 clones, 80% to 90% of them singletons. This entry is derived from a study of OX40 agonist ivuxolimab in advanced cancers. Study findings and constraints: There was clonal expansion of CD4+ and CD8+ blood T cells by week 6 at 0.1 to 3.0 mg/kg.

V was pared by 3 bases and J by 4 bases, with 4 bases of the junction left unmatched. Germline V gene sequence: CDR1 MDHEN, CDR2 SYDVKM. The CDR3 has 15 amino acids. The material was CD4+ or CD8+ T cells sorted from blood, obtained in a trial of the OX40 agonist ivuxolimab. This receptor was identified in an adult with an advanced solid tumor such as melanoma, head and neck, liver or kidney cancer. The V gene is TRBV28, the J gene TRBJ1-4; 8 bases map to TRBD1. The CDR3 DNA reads TGTGCCAGCAGTTTGGGGACAGGCCTTAATGAAAAACTGTTTTTT. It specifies CASSLGTGLNEKLFF.